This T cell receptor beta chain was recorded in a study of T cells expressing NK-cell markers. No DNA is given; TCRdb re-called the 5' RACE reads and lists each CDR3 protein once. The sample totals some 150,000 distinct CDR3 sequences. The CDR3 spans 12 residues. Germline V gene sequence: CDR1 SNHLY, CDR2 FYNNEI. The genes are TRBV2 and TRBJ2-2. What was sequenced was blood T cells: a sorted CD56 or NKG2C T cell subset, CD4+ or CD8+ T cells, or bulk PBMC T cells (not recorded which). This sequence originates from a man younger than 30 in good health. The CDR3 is CASKTITGELFF. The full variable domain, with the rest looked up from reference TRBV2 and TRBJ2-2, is EPEVTQTPSHQVTQMGQEVILRCVPISNHLYFYWYRQILGQKVEFLVSFYNNEISEKSEIFDDQFSVERPDGSNFTLKIRSTKLEDSAMYFCASKTITGELFFGEGSRLTVL.